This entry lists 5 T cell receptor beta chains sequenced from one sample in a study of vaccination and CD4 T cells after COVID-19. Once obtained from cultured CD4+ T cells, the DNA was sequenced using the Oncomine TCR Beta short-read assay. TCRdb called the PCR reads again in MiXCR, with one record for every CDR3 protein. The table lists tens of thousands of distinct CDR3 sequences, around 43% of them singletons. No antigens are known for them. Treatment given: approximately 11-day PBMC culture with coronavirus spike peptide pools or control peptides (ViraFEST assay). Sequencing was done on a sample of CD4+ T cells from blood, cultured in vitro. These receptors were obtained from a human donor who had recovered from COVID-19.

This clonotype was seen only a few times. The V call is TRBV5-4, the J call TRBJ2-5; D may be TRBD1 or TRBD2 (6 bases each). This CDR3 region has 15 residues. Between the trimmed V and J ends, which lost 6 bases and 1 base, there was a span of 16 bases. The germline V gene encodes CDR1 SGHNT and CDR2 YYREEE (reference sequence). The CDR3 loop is CASTPGGGFQETQYF. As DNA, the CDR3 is TGTGCCAGCACTCCCGGGGGCGGGTTCCAAGAGACCCAGTACTTC.

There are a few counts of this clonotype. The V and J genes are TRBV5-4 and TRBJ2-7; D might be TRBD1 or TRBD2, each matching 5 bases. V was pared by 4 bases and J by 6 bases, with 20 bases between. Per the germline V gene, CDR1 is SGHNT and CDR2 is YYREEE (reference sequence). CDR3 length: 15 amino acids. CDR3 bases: TGTGCCAGCAGCCATGGGACCGCCTCGAGGGGCGAGCAGTACTTC. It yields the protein CASSHGTASRGEQYF. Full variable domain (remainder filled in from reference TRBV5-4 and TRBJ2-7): ETGVTQSPTHLIKTRGQQVTLRCSSQSGHNTVSWYQQALGQGPQFIFQYYREEENGRGNFPPRFSGLQFPNYSSELNVNALELDDSALYLCASSHGTASRGEQYFGPGTRLTVT.

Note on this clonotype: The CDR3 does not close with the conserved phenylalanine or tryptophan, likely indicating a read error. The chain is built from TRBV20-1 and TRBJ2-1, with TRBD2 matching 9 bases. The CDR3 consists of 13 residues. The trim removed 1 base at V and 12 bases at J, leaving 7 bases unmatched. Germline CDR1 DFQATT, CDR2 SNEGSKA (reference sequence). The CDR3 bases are TGCAGTGCTAGAGGATCTAGCGGGATATGGCAGTTCTTA. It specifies CSARGSSGIWQFL.

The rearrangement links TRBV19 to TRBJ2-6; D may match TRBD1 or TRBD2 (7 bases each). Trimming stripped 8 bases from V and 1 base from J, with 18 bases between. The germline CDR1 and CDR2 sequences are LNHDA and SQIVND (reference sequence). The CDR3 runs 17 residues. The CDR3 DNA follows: TGTGCCAGTTCTAGGGGAGGGGGCCGATCTGGGGCCAACGTCCTGACTTTC. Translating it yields CASSRGGGRSGANVLTF. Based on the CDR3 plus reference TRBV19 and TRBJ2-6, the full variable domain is DGGITQSPKYLFRKEGQNVTLSCEQNLNHDAMYWYRQDPGQGLRLIYYSQIVNDFQKGDIAEGYSVSREKKESFPLTVTSAQKNPTAFYLCASSRGGGRSGANVLTFGAGSRLTVL.

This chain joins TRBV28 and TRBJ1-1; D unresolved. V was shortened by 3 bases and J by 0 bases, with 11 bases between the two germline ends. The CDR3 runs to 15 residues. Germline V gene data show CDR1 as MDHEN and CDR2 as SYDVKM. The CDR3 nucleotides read TGTGCCAGCAGTTTGCGGTCCGGGGTGAACACTGAAGCTTTCTTT. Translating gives CASSLRSGVNTEAFF.